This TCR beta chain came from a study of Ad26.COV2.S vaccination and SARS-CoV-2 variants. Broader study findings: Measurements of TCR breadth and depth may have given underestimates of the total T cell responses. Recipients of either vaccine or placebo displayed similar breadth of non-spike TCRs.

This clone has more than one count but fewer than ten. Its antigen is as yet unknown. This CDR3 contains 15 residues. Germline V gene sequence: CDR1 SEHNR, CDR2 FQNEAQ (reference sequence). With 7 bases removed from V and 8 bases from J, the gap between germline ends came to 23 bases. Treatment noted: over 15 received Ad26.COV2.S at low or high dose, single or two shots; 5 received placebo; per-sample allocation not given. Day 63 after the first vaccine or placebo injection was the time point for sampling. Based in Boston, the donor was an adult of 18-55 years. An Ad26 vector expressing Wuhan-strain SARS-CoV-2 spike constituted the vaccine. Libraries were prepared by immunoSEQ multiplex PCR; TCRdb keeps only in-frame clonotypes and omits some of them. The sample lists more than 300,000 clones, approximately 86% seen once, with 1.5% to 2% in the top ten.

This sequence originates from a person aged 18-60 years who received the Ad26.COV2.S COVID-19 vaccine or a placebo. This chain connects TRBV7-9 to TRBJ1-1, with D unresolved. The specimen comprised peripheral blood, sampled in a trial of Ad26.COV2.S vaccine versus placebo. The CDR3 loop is CASNAKPRFLTEAFF. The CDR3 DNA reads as TGTGCCAGCAACGCTAAACCCCGGTTTTTAACCGAAGCTTTCTTT.